A single sample is the source of the 23 T cell receptor beta chains below, sequenced in a study of shared clonotypes between healthy human individuals. Only CD45RO-negative cells positively selected for CCR7 counted as naive CD8 cells, so terminally differentiated effector memory CD45RA+ cells were excluded. Clones were read by immunoSEQ multiplex PCR, and TCRdb kept only the in-frame ones, dropping some. Among around 1.9 million clones listed, 93% were seen once. Material for sequencing was naive CD8+ T cells from PBMCs. All receptors come from a man between 18 and 29 years old in good health. Some clones in this sample may be carry-over from other donors' samples.

The chain is built from TRBV7-9 and TRBJ2-1; 7 bases align to TRBD2. Germline V lookup: CDR1 SEHNR, CDR2 FQNEAQ (reference sequence). The V segment lost 1 base and the J segment 4 bases; nucleotides outside the gene matches: 10. CDR3 size: 17 residues. The CDR3 here is CASSLVGLAGAYNEQFF. DNA for the CDR3: TGTGCCAGCAGCTTAGTGGGTCTGGCGGGAGCTTACAATGAGCAGTTCTTC.

CDR3 in DNA: TGTGCCAGCAGCCTTGGGGGCGGCGAGACCCAGTACTTC. It codes for CASSLGGGETQYF. The V gene is TRBV7-7, the J gene TRBJ2-5, with TRBD1 as a possible D gene (6 bases). Deletions cut 5 bases from V and 5 bases from J, with 12 bases between. Germline V gives CDR1 SSHAT, CDR2 FNYEAQ (reference sequence). CDR3 length equals 13 residues. Supplemented by reference TRBV7-7 and TRBJ2-5, the full variable domain reads GAGVSQSPRYKVTKRGQDVTLRCDPISSHATLYWYQQALGQGPEFLTYFNYEAQPDKSGLPSDRFSAERPEGSISTLTIQRTEQRDSAMYRCASSLGGGETQYFGPGTRLLVL.

The chain is built from TRBV2 and TRBJ2-2; 7 bases align to TRBD1. Germline lookup yields CDR1 SNHLY and CDR2 FYNNEI. Losses at the gene ends were 6 bases for V and 2 bases for J; bases not matched to a gene: 6. This CDR3 is built from 15 residues. The CDR3 region is CASRSTGVNTGELFF. As DNA, the CDR3 is TGTGCCAGCAGATCCACAGGGGTTAACACCGGGGAGCTGTTTTTT.

The V and J genes are TRBV7-3 and TRBJ2-1, with 9 bases fitting TRBD2. The CDR3 runs to 15 residues. Germline CDR1 is SGHTA and CDR2 is FQGTGA. V lost 1 base and J lost 8; bases outside the gene matches: 6. The CDR3 spells CASSLMAGGLHEQFF. The CDR3 DNA reads TGTGCCAGCAGCTTAATGGCGGGAGGGCTCCATGAGCAGTTCTTC.

The rearrangement links TRBV7-3 to TRBJ2-3, with 8 bases fitting TRBD2. The CDR3 is 15 residues long. The ends lost 5 bases at V and 2 bases at J; junction bases unmatched: 6. The germline V gene encodes CDR1 SGHTA and CDR2 FQGTGA. In nucleotides, the CDR3 is TGTGCCAGCAGCCCAAGCGGGAGCCCCACAGATACGCAGTATTTT. This translates into CASSPSGSPTDTQYF.

The chain recombines TRBV5-1 with TRBJ1-1, with 7 bases identical to TRBD1. From germline, CDR1 is SGHRS and CDR2 YFSETQ. The CDR3 runs 14 residues. V gave up 4 bases and J gave up 5 bases; unmatched junction bases: 8. In DNA, the CDR3 is TGCGCCAGCAGCCGGAGGGGGCGCGAAACTGAAGCTTTCTTT. Translating gives CASSRRGRETEAFF. Together with reference TRBV5-1 and TRBJ1-1, the CDR3 gives the full variable domain: KAGVTQTPRYLIKTRGQQVTLSCSPISGHRSVSWYQQTPGQGLQFLFEYFSETQRNKGNFPGRFSGRQFSNSRSEMNVSTLELGDSALYLCASSRRGRETEAFFGQGTRLTVV.

The chain employs TRBV27 and TRBJ2-7; possible D gene TRBD1, 7 bases. This CDR3 has 16 residues. Germline CDR1 is MNHEY and CDR2 is SMNVEV (reference sequence). Trimming removed 4 bases from V and 3 bases from J, with 19 bases in between. CDR3 coding DNA: TGTGCCAGCAGTTCCTCCGGAGGGGACAGAAGCTACGAGCAGTACTTC. Its translation is CASSSSGGDRSYEQYF.

This chain connects TRBV30 to TRBJ2-3, with D possibly TRBD2 on 6 matching bases. Deletions cut 0 bases from V and 0 bases from J, with 7 bases between. Per the germline V gene, CDR1 is GTSNPN and CDR2 is SVGIG (reference sequence). The CDR3 is 14 residues long. CDR3 sequence (DNA): TGTGCCTGGAGTGTTGCGGGGAGCACAGATACGCAGTATTTT. This translates into CAWSVAGSTDTQYF.

V gene TRBV21-1 combines with J gene TRBJ2-1; the table names TRBD2, a call not compared with the DNA. TRBV21-1 is classified as a pseudogene. The CDR3 loop spans 17 amino acids. CDR3 in DNA: TGTGCCAGCAGCAAAGCGCAGCCTCGGGACTCCTACAATGAGCAGTTCTTC. This encodes CASSKAQPRDSYNEQFF.

The chain joins TRBV10-3 to TRBJ1-6; TRBD1 aligns across 7 bases. The CDR3 loop spans 15 amino acids. Germline CDR1 reads ENHRY; CDR2 reads SYGVKD. V shed 2 bases, J shed 4 bases, and the junction held 2 bases outside the gene matches. CDR3 nucleotides: TGTGCCATCAGTGAGCCAGGGGGATATAATTCACCCCTCCACTTT. Its protein is CAISEPGGYNSPLHF.

The chain recombines TRBV11-2 with TRBJ2-7; D may be TRBD1 or TRBD2 (5 bases each). V was pared by 3 bases and J by 2 bases, with 11 bases between. CDR3 size: 14 residues. Germline loops: CDR1 SGHAT, CDR2 FQNNGV. CDR3 sequence: CASSLTAATYEQYF. The CDR3 nucleotides are TGTGCCAGCAGCTTGACAGCGGCCACCTACGAGCAGTACTTC.

The chain recombines TRBV11-2 with TRBJ2-7; TRBD1 matches at 8 bases. This CDR3 has 14 residues. Germline CDR1 is SGHAT and CDR2 is FQNNGV. Trimming at V came to 5 bases and at J to 6 bases, leaving 9 bases not matched to a gene. The chain's CDR3 is CASSPGTGLFEQYF. The CDR3 nucleotides read TGTGCCAGCAGCCCCGGGACAGGTCTCTTCGAGCAGTACTTC.

The chain is built from TRBV19 and TRBJ2-2, with D unresolved. Germline CDR1 reads LNHDA; CDR2 reads SQIVND (reference sequence). Trimming removed 7 bases from V and 4 bases from J, with 10 bases in between. This CDR3 spans 13 amino acids. CDR3 amino acids: CASMTASTGELFF. The CDR3 DNA is TGTGCCAGTATGACCGCCTCCACCGGGGAGCTGTTTTTT.

This clone was found once. This chain links TRBV27 with TRBJ2-1; 12 positions match TRBD2. Germline V gives CDR1 MNHEY, CDR2 SMNVEV (reference sequence). CDR3 size: 17 residues. V lost 5 bases to trimming and J lost 7 bases; unmatched junction nucleotides: 12. CDR3: CASSPLLAGGPGNEQFF. CDR3 sequence (DNA): TGTGCCAGCAGTCCCTTGCTAGCGGGAGGGCCTGGAAATGAGCAGTTCTTC.

The chain employs TRBV27 and TRBJ2-2, with 7 bases lining up with TRBD2. With V trimmed by 5 bases and J by 7 bases, 7 bases remained unmatched. CDR3 length: 14 amino acids. CDR1 is MNHEY, CDR2 SMNVEV, per germline (reference sequence). CDR3 loop: CASSLRLALGELFF. The CDR3 DNA reads as TGTGCCAGCAGTCTAAGACTAGCCCTCGGGGAGCTGTTTTTT.

In regard to this clone: A junction end diverges from the germline sequence, so it may reflect a read error. Different DNA sequences within this sample yield the same CDR3. The genes are TRBV4-1 and TRBJ2-7, with D possibly TRBD2 on 5 matching bases. Germline CDR1 is MGHRA and CDR2 is YSYEKL. The CDR3 runs 13 residues. The CDR3 sequence is CASSQGSDYEQYF. CDR3 nucleotides: TGCGCCAGCAGCCAAGGGTCAGACTACGAGCAGTACTTT.

The chain has TRBV19 and TRBJ1-1; 7 nucleotides agree with TRBD1. The length of the CDR3 is 14 residues. V was clipped by 9 bases and J by 0 bases; unmatched bases: 7. Germline CDR1 and CDR2: LNHDA and SQIVND (reference sequence). Written as DNA, the CDR3 is TGTGCCAGCTCGACAGGGCTCATGAACACTGAAGCTTTCTTT. It is translated as CASSTGLMNTEAFF.

The CDR3 is CASWTGGFDEQYF. The CDR3 DNA is TGTGCCAGTTGGACAGGGGGGTTCGACGAGCAGTACTTC. This sequence joins TRBV2 and TRBJ2-7; 10 nucleotides align to TRBD1. The trim removed 9 bases at V and 5 bases at J, leaving 7 bases unmatched. Germline V lookup: CDR1 SNHLY, CDR2 FYNNEI. The CDR3 runs to 13 residues.

Notes on this clone: Other nucleotide sequences in the sample specify the same CDR3. The V call is TRBV28, the J call TRBJ2-4, with TRBD2 as a possible D gene (5 bases). The CDR3 consists of 15 residues. The germline gives CDR1 MDHEN, CDR2 SYDVKM. Trimming took off 6 bases at V and 0 bases at J, with 12 bases between the two ends. This chain's CDR3 is CASSSRGLAKNIQYF. The CDR3 DNA reads as TGTGCCAGCAGCTCCCGGGGTCTAGCCAAAAACATTCAGTACTTC. Full variable domain (outside the CDR3, taken from reference TRBV28 and TRBJ2-4): DVKVTQSSRYLVKRTGEKVFLECVQDMDHENMFWYRQDPGLGLRLIYFSYDVKMKEKGDIPEGYSVSREKKERFSLILESASTNQTSMYLCASSSRGLAKNIQYFGAGTRLSVL.

This clone was counted once. CDR3 region: CASSEGTGEDEQYF. CDR3 DNA: TGTGCCAGCAGTGAGGGGACAGGGGAGGACGAGCAGTACTTC. The chain employs TRBV2 and TRBJ2-7; TRBD1 matches 10 bases. Looked up from germline, CDR1 is SNHLY and CDR2 is FYNNEI. CDR3 length equals 14 residues. V lost 3 bases, J lost 5 bases, and 4 bases stayed unmatched.

This clone has only one observation. Additional DNA sequences in this sample encode the identical CDR3. The chain is built from TRBV11-2 and TRBJ2-7; 8 nucleotides match TRBD2. Germline CDR1 is SGHAT and CDR2 is FQNNGV. Trimming took 1 base from V and 2 from J; bases not matched to a gene: 4. This CDR3 spans 15 amino acids. Written as DNA, the CDR3 is TGTGCCAGCAGCTTAGTGGCGGGGGGCCCCTACGAGCAGTACTTC. Translation gives CASSLVAGGPYEQYF.

This clone was counted between two and nine times. This chain joins TRBV7-4 and TRBJ1-1; 7 bases agree with TRBD1. Germline V gives CDR1 SGHVT, CDR2 SQSDAQ. V gave up 0 bases and J gave up 0 bases; unmatched junction bases: 13. CDR3 length: 19 residues. CDR3 DNA sequence: TGTGCCAGCAGCTTAGCCGGGGACAGTGAGTCGGTCATGAACACTGAAGCTTTCTTT. Protein product: CASSLAGDSESVMNTEAFF.

This chain links TRBV27 with TRBJ2-3, with D possibly being TRBD1 (5 bases). V lost 6 bases and J 0 bases, leaving 10 bases between the germline ends. This CDR3 region has 14 residues. CDR1 and CDR2 from the germline V gene are MNHEY and SMNVEV (reference sequence). In DNA, the CDR3 is TGTGCCAGCAGCCGTGGGGCTAGCACAGATACGCAGTATTTT. Residues: CASSRGASTDTQYF.